The clone carrying this TCR beta chain was observed a few times. What it binds is not known. Germline V gene data show CDR1 as SNHLY and CDR2 as FYNNEI. The CDR3 runs 16 residues. Trimming cost V 0 bases and J 2 bases, with 11 bases left between them. The data are from a study of T cell repertoires in cytomegalovirus infection. Notes on the study in general: There were HLA-C-restricted CMV-specific TCR beta clonotypes dominating the ex vivo response.

MiXCR, run by TCRdb on the reads, gives a single entry per CDR3 protein. The sample lists around 210,000 distinct CDR3 sequences, about 5.9% seen once, with about 6.3% in the top ten. The receptor was derived from a human donor in good health (CMV status not recorded). Some clones in this sample may be carry-over from other donors' samples. The chain recombines TRBV2 with TRBJ1-3; D unresolved. Sequencing input: PBMCs. The CDR3: CASSEAWVRPGNTIYF. The CDR3 nucleotides are TGTGCCAGCAGTGAAGCATGGGTACGGCCTGGAAACACCATATATTTT. Full variable domain (rest looked up from reference TRBV2 and TRBJ1-3): EPEVTQTPSHQVTQMGQEVILRCVPISNHLYFYWYRQILGQKVEFLVSFYNNEISEKSEIFDDQFSVERPDGSNFTLKIRSTKLEDSAMYFCASSEAWVRPGNTIYFGEGSWLTVV.